Following are 30 T cell receptor beta chains from one sample sequenced in a study of CD8 T cells in Susac syndrome. Reverse transcription of 0.5 to 1 ug RNA was performed with random hexamers. TCRdb re-analysed the immunoSEQ multiplex PCR reads in MiXCR, keeping a single row per CDR3 protein. The repertoire includes roughly 180,000 distinct CDR3 sequences, just under 95% of them detected once, and 0.085% to 0.13% sits in the top ten. The sequenced material came from CD4+ T cells from PBMCs. The receptors come from a human donor in good health.

The J gene is TRBJ2-7, the V gene TRBV29-1; D not certain. Germline-derived CDR1 and CDR2 are SQVTM and ANQGSEA. The CDR3 is made up of 12 amino acids. The V and J ends lost 0 bases and 5 bases respectively, with 8 bases between them. The CDR3 protein is CSVEEGFHEQYF. In DNA form, the CDR3 reads TGCAGCGTTGAAGAGGGGTTCCACGAGCAGTACTTC.

The chain has TRBV5-1 and TRBJ1-1; D perhaps matches TRBD1 (6 bases). Germline lookup yields CDR1 SGHRS and CDR2 YFSETQ. Trimming removed 1 base from V and 1 base from J, with 8 bases in between. The length of the CDR3 is 14 residues. The CDR3 region is CASSLTGANTEAFF. The CDR3 coding sequence is TGCGCCAGCAGCTTGACGGGGGCGAACACTGAAGCTTTCTTT.

The chain combines TRBV30 with TRBJ1-2; D remains ambiguous. Trimming left V 0 bases short and J 2 bases short, with 1 base between. The CDR3 covers 11 residues. Germline CDR1 GTSNPN, CDR2 SVGIG (reference sequence). CDR3 DNA sequence: TGTGCCTGGAGTGTAAACTATGGCTACACCTTC. Translating gives CAWSVNYGYTF.

Concerning this clonotype: This CDR3 is missing its conserved last phenylalanine or tryptophan, likely due to a read error. The chain is built from TRBV6-1 and TRBJ2-7; 14 nucleotides line up with TRBD2. Germline-derived CDR1 and CDR2 are MNHNS and SASEGT. This CDR3 spans 15 amino acids. J lost 5 bases, V lost 5 bases, and 5 bases had no gene match. The CDR3 coding sequence is TGTGCCAGCAGTTATATGGGACTAGCGGGGGACGAGCAGTACCTC. Translated, it gives CASSYMGLAGDEQYL.

This chain uses TRBV20-1 with TRBJ1-5; D ambiguous. Trimming pared 0 bases from V and 2 bases from J, leaving 8 bases between. CDR1 and CDR2 from the germline V gene are DFQATT and SNEGSKA (reference sequence). The CDR3 contains 14 residues. CDR3 sequence: CSAREGWGNQPQHF. The CDR3 nucleotides read TGCAGTGCTAGAGAAGGGTGGGGCAATCAGCCCCAGCATTTT.

The V and J genes are TRBV30 and TRBJ2-1; TRBD1 might be the D (5 bases). The germline V gene has CDR1 GTSNPN and CDR2 SVGIG (reference sequence). Trimming took 2 bases from V and 1 from J, leaving 9 bases between them. The CDR3 covers 14 residues. In DNA, the CDR3 is TGTGCCTGGAGTTTGGGGCTGTCCTACAATGAGCAGTTCTTC. The encoded protein is CAWSLGLSYNEQFF.

This chain joins TRBV20-1 and TRBJ1-2, with D perhaps TRBD1 (6 bases). The CDR3 extends over 10 amino acids. The V end lost 6 bases, the J end lost 8 bases, and 10 bases lay between the germline ends. CDR1 DFQATT and CDR2 SNEGSKA come from the germline V gene (reference sequence). CDR3: CSASGGGYTF. DNA of the CDR3: TGCAGTGCGTCTGGGGGCGGCTACACCTTC.

The rearrangement links TRBV4-2 to TRBJ2-2, with D possibly being TRBD2 (5 bases). Germline CDR1 and CDR2: LGHNA and YNFKEQ. The CDR3 runs to 14 residues. Between the trimmed V and J ends, which lost 1 base and 6 bases, there was a span of 9 bases. Here the CDR3 DNA reads TGTGCCAGCAGCCAAGTCGGGGTGGCCGGGGAGCTGTTTTTT. Protein product: CASSQVGVAGELFF.

The rearrangement joins TRBV3-1 to TRBJ2-7; 12 bases match TRBD2. This CDR3 has 17 residues. The germline gives CDR1 LGHDT, CDR2 YNNKEL (reference sequence). V lost 3 bases and J lost 6; bases outside the gene matches: 12. CDR3 nucleotides: TGTGCCAGCAGCCAGACTAGCGGGAGATTTTCTTCGGGCGAGCAGTACTTC. It is translated as CASSQTSGRFSSGEQYF.

The V and J genes are TRBV11-2 and TRBJ2-5; 8 nucleotides align to TRBD2. Germline-derived CDR1 and CDR2 are SGHAT and FQNNGV. Trimming removed 6 bases from V and 1 base from J; junction bases left unmatched: 4. CDR3 length equals 14 residues. In nucleotides, the CDR3 is TGTGCCAGCAGACTAGCGGCCTTCCAAGAGACCCAGTACTTC. Its protein is CASRLAAFQETQYF.

The chain uses TRBV29-1 and TRBJ2-7; tentatively, D is TRBD1 (5 bases). Deletions cut 6 bases from V and 0 bases from J, with 15 bases between. CDR3 size: 14 residues. Germline loops: CDR1 SQVTM, CDR2 ANQGSEA. The CDR3 reads CSVGDRRYSYEQYF. The CDR3 coding sequence is TGCAGCGTCGGAGACAGACGCTACTCCTACGAGCAGTACTTC.

V usage is TRBV23-1 and J usage is TRBJ2-4; D gene ambiguous. TRBV23-1 is sorted into the ORF group, with uncertain function. The CDR3 loop spans 14 amino acids. V lost 3 bases and J 8 bases, leaving 14 bases between the germline ends. CDR3 amino acids: CASSHATPPDIQYF. DNA of the CDR3: TGCGCCAGCAGTCACGCCACCCCGCCGGACATTCAGTACTTC.

V is TRBV29-1 and J is TRBJ2-7, with TRBD1 as a possible D gene (6 bases). Trimming cost V 5 bases and J 4 bases, with 15 bases left between them. CDR3 length equals 13 residues. Germline CDR1 SQVTM, CDR2 ANQGSEA. The CDR3 bases are TGCAGCGTTCAAGTTGTCAGGGGTTACGAGCAGTACTTC. Residues: CSVQVVRGYEQYF.

This clonotype was found a few times. The V and J genes are TRBV12-3 or TRBV12-4 and TRBJ2-7; 11 nucleotides agree with TRBD2. Unmatched junction bases numbered 7, after V lost 5 bases and J lost 4 bases. This CDR3 has 15 residues. The CDR3 here is CASSPGLAESYEQYF. In DNA form, the CDR3 reads TGTGCCAGCAGTCCGGGACTAGCGGAATCATACGAGCAGTACTTC.

The chain combines TRBV9 with TRBJ2-1; 11 positions match TRBD1. Losses at the gene ends were 4 bases for V and 9 bases for J; bases not matched to a gene: 9. This CDR3 region has 15 residues. Looked up from germline, CDR1 is SGDLS and CDR2 is YYNGEE. Here the CDR3 reads CASSFRDRGLVEQFF. The CDR3 nucleotides are TGTGCCAGCAGCTTCCGGGACAGGGGGTTAGTTGAGCAGTTCTTC.

This chain links TRBV12-3 or TRBV12-4 with TRBJ2-1; D is unclear. Trimming left V 9 bases short and J 5 bases short, with 23 bases between. The CDR3 runs 16 residues. CDR3 sequence: CAREYFDLGKHNEQFF. The CDR3 nucleotides are TGTGCCAGAGAATACTTTGATCTGGGAAAACACAATGAGCAGTTCTTC.

The chain is built from TRBV2 and TRBJ2-1; possible D gene TRBD2, 6 bases. Trimming shortened V by 2 bases and J by 6 bases, and 11 bases separated the two germline ends. From germline, CDR1 is SNHLY and CDR2 FYNNEI. This CDR3 contains 14 residues. The CDR3 is CASSEIAVSNEQFF. In DNA, the CDR3 is TGTGCCAGCAGTGAAATAGCGGTTAGCAATGAGCAGTTCTTC.

The rearrangement uses TRBV3-1 and TRBJ2-7; TRBD2 aligns across 10 bases. The CDR3 extends over 14 amino acids. Germline V lookup: CDR1 LGHDT, CDR2 YNNKEL (reference sequence). The V segment lost 5 bases and the J segment 6 bases; nucleotides outside the gene matches: 7. The CDR3 bases are TGTGCCAGCAGCTTGCCGGGACTAGCGTCCGAGCAGTACTTC. This sequence encodes CASSLPGLASEQYF.

This chain uses TRBV20-1 with TRBJ2-7; TRBD2 matches 8 bases. The CDR3 spans 14 residues. V lost 6 bases and J lost 3; bases outside the gene matches: 10. CDR1 and CDR2 (germline): DFQATT, SNEGSKA (reference sequence). In DNA, the CDR3 is TGCAGTGCCCCTATCGCGGGAGGTAGCTACGAGCAGTACTTC. This sequence encodes CSAPIAGGSYEQYF.

This clonotype was recorded only once. The CDR3 region is CSLYLGAGGLGETQYF. The CDR3 DNA reads TGCAGCCTCTACTTAGGCGCGGGAGGACTCGGAGAGACCCAGTACTTC. The V call is TRBV29-1, the J call TRBJ2-5, with TRBD2 matching over 8 bases. This CDR3 contains 16 residues. The V gene's germline CDR1 is SQVTM and CDR2 ANQGSEA. Losses at the gene ends were 8 bases for V and 4 bases for J; bases not matched to a gene: 18.

J is TRBJ1-2 and V is TRBV4-2; no clear D. Germline CDR1 and CDR2: LGHNA and YNFKEQ. This CDR3 has 17 residues. V was shortened by 0 bases and J by 1 base, with 15 bases between the two germline ends. CDR3 nucleotides: TGTGCCAGCAGCCAAGATGGATTAGCAGCCGGTAACTATGGCTACACCTTC. Translation gives CASSQDGLAAGNYGYTF.

This clonotype was seen once. The chain couples TRBV4-2 to TRBJ1-1; D unresolved. The germline gives CDR1 LGHNA, CDR2 YNFKEQ. Trimming took 1 base from V and 6 from J, leaving 9 bases between them. The CDR3 length is 13 residues. This CDR3 reads CASSQGARPEAFF. The CDR3 region has the DNA TGTGCCAGCAGCCAAGGGGCCCGGCCTGAAGCTTTCTTT.

V and J are TRBV3-1 and TRBJ2-4; 7 bases line up with TRBD2. CDR1 is LGHDT, CDR2 YNNKEL, per germline (reference sequence). The CDR3 is 14 amino acids. Trimming at V came to 0 bases and at J to 8 bases, leaving 4 bases not matched to a gene. The CDR3: CASSQERTRHIQYF. The CDR3 DNA reads TGTGCCAGCAGCCAAGAACGGACTAGGCACATTCAGTACTTC.

J is TRBJ2-1 and V is TRBV9; D may match TRBD1 or TRBD2 (6 bases each). The germline V gene has CDR1 SGDLS and CDR2 YYNGEE. V lost 3 bases and J 4 bases, leaving 17 bases between the germline ends. This CDR3 is 16 amino acids long. The CDR3 sequence is CASSGRSRGGYNEQFF. The DNA for the CDR3 is TGTGCCAGCAGCGGCCGCTCTAGAGGGGGGTACAATGAGCAGTTCTTC.

The CDR3 spells CSAYPGPGPGTDTQYF. CDR3 nucleotide sequence: TGCAGTGCTTACCCGGGACCCGGACCCGGCACAGATACGCAGTATTTT. The chain couples TRBV20-1 to TRBJ2-3; D tentatively reads TRBD1 or TRBD2 (5 bases each). With 5 bases removed from V and 1 base from J, the gap between germline ends came to 19 bases. The CDR3 is 16 residues long. Germline V gene lookup returns CDR1 DFQATT and CDR2 SNEGSKA (reference sequence).

The gene calls are TRBV28 and TRBJ2-1; no clear D. The V and J ends lost 5 bases and 6 bases respectively, with 8 bases between them. The CDR3 is made up of 12 amino acids. Germline CDR1 is MDHEN and CDR2 is SYDVKM. As DNA, the CDR3 is TGTGCCAGCAGTATCCGAGGCAATGAGCAGTTCTTC. This translates into CASSIRGNEQFF. The whole variable domain, remainder taken from reference TRBV28 and TRBJ2-1, is DVKVTQSSRYLVKRTGEKVFLECVQDMDHENMFWYRQDPGLGLRLIYFSYDVKMKEKGDIPEGYSVSREKKERFSLILESASTNQTSMYLCASSIRGNEQFFGPGTRLTVL.

This clonotype was recorded once. The chain combines TRBV3-1 with TRBJ2-2; TRBD2 might be the D (6 bases). The CDR3 covers 15 residues. Trimming pared 7 bases from V and 7 bases from J, leaving 19 bases between. Per the germline V gene, CDR1 is LGHDT and CDR2 is YNNKEL (reference sequence). CDR3 coding DNA: TGTGCCAGCACCCGGGAGACGGGAAGTGGCGGGGAGCTGTTTTTT. It is translated as CASTRETGSGGELFF.

The chain couples TRBV20-1 to TRBJ2-3, with 9 bases fitting TRBD2. The CDR3 consists of 18 residues. With V trimmed by 1 base and J by 4 bases, 15 bases remained unmatched. Per the germline V gene, CDR1 is DFQATT and CDR2 is SNEGSKA (reference sequence). The CDR3 sequence: CSARVSGRGFWLADTQYF. The CDR3, as DNA: TGCAGTGCTAGAGTTAGCGGGAGAGGGTTTTGGTTAGCAGATACGCAGTATTTT.

The V and J genes are TRBV12-3 or TRBV12-4 and TRBJ2-7, with D perhaps TRBD1 (6 bases). Trimming cost V 0 bases and J 4 bases, with 10 bases left between them. The CDR3 totals 14 residues. CDR3 sequence: CASSLAYREYEQYF. In DNA form, the CDR3 reads TGTGCCAGCAGTTTAGCCTACAGGGAATACGAGCAGTACTTC.

The rearrangement joins TRBV9 to TRBJ2-3; a weak D match, TRBD2 (6 bases). V lost 0 bases, J lost 2 bases, and 16 bases lay in between. This CDR3 contains 17 residues. The germline V gene has CDR1 SGDLS and CDR2 YYNGEE. The CDR3 DNA is TGTGCCAGCAGCGTAGGAGACGTTAGCGGAGTCACAGATACGCAGTATTTT. Translation: CASSVGDVSGVTDTQYF.